The 14 T cell receptor beta chains given below trace back to one sample, sequenced in a study of blood T cell repertoires in COVID-19. Profiling relied on immunoSEQ multiplex PCR, and the TCRdb table lists in-frame clones only, not all of them. Here the sample spans around 100,000 clones, about 81% being singletons. Input material: peripheral blood. The receptors were sampled from a man aged 70-80 years with acute or convalescent COVID-19.

V is TRBV30 and J is TRBJ1-4; D remains unclear. Trimming cost V 1 base and J 7 bases, with 13 bases left between them. The CDR3 runs to 14 residues. Per germline, CDR1 GTSNPN and CDR2 SVGIG (reference sequence). CDR3 loop: CAWSGSARPEKLFF. The CDR3 DNA reads as TGTGCCTGGAGTGGGAGCGCCAGACCTGAAAAACTGTTTTTT.

The rearrangement joins TRBV10-1 to TRBJ2-2, with D maybe TRBD2 (6 bases). Germline V gene lookup returns CDR1 WNHNN and CDR2 SYGVQD (reference sequence). Trimming took 5 bases from V and 3 from J, leaving 10 bases between them. The CDR3 runs 14 residues. DNA of the CDR3: TGCGCCAGCAGTCCATGGGGGGACACCGGGGAGCTGTTTTTT. Translated, it gives CASSPWGDTGELFF.

V gene TRBV5-1 combines with J gene TRBJ2-7; weak D call: TRBD1 (6 bases). This CDR3 spans 15 amino acids. V was cut by 5 bases and J by 0 bases, with 15 bases left in between. CDR1 is SGHRS, CDR2 YFSETQ, per germline. CDR3: CASRDGQLSSYEQYF. CDR3 nucleotides: TGCGCCAGCAGGGATGGACAGCTTAGCTCCTACGAGCAGTACTTC.

In nucleotides, the CDR3 is TGTGCCAGCAGTGAAGCGGGCACGGGGGGTTACGAGCAGTACTTC. This encodes CASSEAGTGGYEQYF. This chain uses TRBV6-1 with TRBJ2-7; 7 bases align to TRBD2. The V segment lost 0 bases and the J segment 4 bases; nucleotides outside the gene matches: 6. The CDR3 has 15 residues. The germline V gene has CDR1 MNHNS and CDR2 SASEGT.

This rearrangement joins TRBV20-1 to TRBJ2-7, with 8 bases identical to TRBD2. The CDR3 contains 14 residues. V lost 3 bases and J lost 4; bases outside the gene matches: 8. Germline CDR1 and CDR2: DFQATT and SNEGSKA (reference sequence). CDR3 loop: CSASPIAGTYEQYF. The CDR3 region has the DNA TGCAGTGCTAGTCCCATAGCGGGGACGTACGAGCAGTACTTC.

The chain couples TRBV19 to TRBJ2-3; 7 bases map to TRBD1. Germline V gene data show CDR1 as LNHDA and CDR2 as SQIVND (reference sequence). The CDR3 is 15 residues long. Unmatched junction bases numbered 4, after V lost 4 bases and J lost 0 bases. The CDR3 nucleotides read TGTGCCAGTAGTAGATGGGACAGTAGCACAGATACGCAGTATTTT. Encoded protein: CASSRWDSSTDTQYF.

The CDR3 DNA reads as TGTGCCTGGGGAGTTAATACGCAGTATTTT. It codes for CAWGVNTQYF. The chain joins TRBV30 to TRBJ2-3; D not certain. V lost 5 bases, J lost 7 bases, and 7 bases lay in between. CDR3 length: 10 amino acids. The V gene's germline CDR1 is GTSNPN and CDR2 SVGIG (reference sequence). Filled out from reference TRBV30 and TRBJ2-3, the complete variable domain reads SQTIHQWPATLVQPVGSPLSLECTVEGTSNPNLYWYRQAAGRGLQLLFYSVGIGQISSEVPQNLSASRPQDRQFILSSKKLLLSDSGFYLCAWGVNTQYFGPGTRLTVL.

The V gene is TRBV18, the J gene TRBJ2-1, with D perhaps matching TRBD1 (6 bases). V was cut by 6 bases and J by 3 bases, with 15 bases left in between. Per germline, CDR1 KGHSH and CDR2 LQKENI. The CDR3 contains 15 residues. DNA for the CDR3: TGTGCCAGCTCTTGGACAGCGGAAGACTACAATGAGCAGTTCTTC. It codes for CASSWTAEDYNEQFF.

This clone was seen once. The chain links TRBV2 to TRBJ2-7; TRBD1 matches at 9 bases. The CDR3 consists of 15 residues. The V gene's germline CDR1 is SNHLY and CDR2 FYNNEI. The V and J ends lost 8 bases and 2 bases, in that order; junction bases with no gene match: 10. The CDR3 DNA reads TGTGCCAGCTCGAGGACCGGGACAGGGCCCTACGAGCAGTACTTC. Residues: CASSRTGTGPYEQYF.

The chain recombines TRBV28 with TRBJ2-7, with unresolved D. Per germline, CDR1 MDHEN and CDR2 SYDVKM. This CDR3 has 11 amino acids. The V and J ends lost 8 bases and 4 bases respectively, with 9 bases between them. The chain's CDR3 is CASGPEYEQYF. The CDR3 DNA follows: TGTGCCAGCGGGCCAGAATACGAGCAGTACTTC.

This rearrangement joins TRBV5-1 to TRBJ2-7; 7 nucleotides line up with TRBD1. The CDR3 contains 14 residues. The germline CDR1 and CDR2 sequences are SGHRS and YFSETQ. V lost 3 bases to trimming and J lost 2 bases; unmatched junction nucleotides: 5. CDR3 nucleotide sequence: TGCGCCAGCAGCTCGGGACAGAGAACCTACGAGCAGTACTTC. Protein product: CASSSGQRTYEQYF.

The rearrangement joins TRBV7-6 to TRBJ1-2, with D tentatively TRBD1 (6 bases). The CDR3 is 13 amino acids. Germline V gene lookup returns CDR1 SGHVS and CDR2 FNYEAQ. V was trimmed by 5 bases and J by 4 bases, leaving 11 bases between them. CDR3 DNA sequence: TGTGCCAGCAGCCCCGGACAGTTCTATGGCTACACCTTC. Protein sequence: CASSPGQFYGYTF.

The CDR3 DNA follows: TGCGCCAGCAGCTTGTTGTCTAGCGGGGTCGGTGCGAATGAGCAGTTCTTC. Its protein product is CASSLLSSGVGANEQFF. The chain has TRBV5-1 and TRBJ2-1; 9 bases map to TRBD2. The germline gives CDR1 SGHRS, CDR2 YFSETQ. The CDR3 loop spans 17 amino acids. Losses at the gene ends were 1 base for V and 7 bases for J; bases not matched to a gene: 12.

The genes are TRBV5-1 and TRBJ1-1; the D gene is possibly TRBD1 (6 bases). The CDR3 is 15 amino acids. V was clipped by 3 bases and J by 11 bases, with 23 bases between them. CDR1 and CDR2 from the germline V gene are SGHRS and YFSETQ. The CDR3 is CASSSPGFSEGVAFF. CDR3 sequence (DNA): TGCGCCAGCAGCTCCCCTGGTTTTTCTGAGGGGGTGGCTTTCTTT.